This is a list of T cell receptor beta chains from one sample in a study of T cell changes during pregnancy in multiple sclerosis. Assay used: immunoSEQ multiplex PCR; TCRdb lists only in-frame clones, some missing. The sample carries roughly 47,000 clones, about 88% recorded once. This specimen consisted of CD4+ T cells from peripheral blood mononuclear cells, obtained after pregnancy. These receptors came from a female donor with multiple sclerosis, enrolled in a pregnancy study. The CDR3 runs from the conserved cysteine through the conserved F or W. D genes are given only for firm matches. Not every row has a clone size; where given, it reads once, few, many or a size class.

.	.	TRBJ2-5	TRBV13	CASSESGAETQYF	TGTGCCAGCAGCGAGTCGGGAGCGGAGACCCAGTACTTC
.	.	TRBJ2-7	TRBV11-1	CASSQRGGKSREQYF	TGTGCCAGCAGCCAGAGGGGCGGGAAATCGCGTGAGCAGTACTTC
once	TRBD1	TRBJ2-7	TRBV28	CASTSDLDRDYEQYF	TGTGCCAGCACTTCGGATTTGGACAGGGACTACGAGCAGTACTTC
.	.	TRBJ1-2	TRBV5-1	CASSLTGSPQIYGYTF	TGCGCCAGCAGCTTGACAGGGAGTCCACAAATCTATGGCTACACCTTC
few	.	TRBJ1-1	TRBV10-1	CASSEASRSFPNTEAFF	TGCGCCAGCAGTGAGGCTAGTCGGTCTTTTCCGAACACTGAAGCTTTCTTT
.	.	TRBJ2-1	TRBV29-1	CSVDHGLDDEQFF	TGCAGCGTTGACCATGGCCTAGACGATGAGCAGTTCTTC
.	.	TRBJ1-1	TRBV18	CASSRMSADYTEAFF	TGTGCCAGCTCCCGTATGAGTGCAGACTACACTGAAGCTTTCTTT
once	TRBD1	TRBJ1-1	TRBV29-1	CSVYDRGRSTEAFF	TGCAGCGTCTATGACAGGGGGCGATCCACTGAAGCTTTCTTT
.	TRBD1	TRBJ2-7	TRBV11-2	CASSLGGAGGWYEQYF	TGTGCCAGCAGCTTAGGCGGGGCAGGGGGCTGGTACGAGCAGTACTTC
.	TRBD2	TRBJ2-7	TRBV10-3	CAISGLAGGEGEQYF	TGTGCCATCAGTGGACTAGCGGGAGGGGAGGGCGAGCAGTACTTC
.	TRBD1	TRBJ1-6	TRBV5-1	CASSKDLGQHHGSYNSPLHF	TGCGCCAGCAGCAAGGATCTGGGACAGCACCACGGCTCCTATAATTCACCCCTCCACTTT
.	.	TRBJ1-1	TRBV7-9	CASSLAETEAFF	TGTGCCAGCAGCTTAGCGGAGACTGAAGCTTTCTTT
.	TRBD1	TRBJ1-2	TRBV19	CASSILGQGRSGYTF	TGTGCCAGTAGTATATTAGGACAGGGGCGATCTGGCTACACCTTC
.	.	TRBJ1-1	TRBV18	CASSPRRGPEGEAFF	TGTGCCAGCTCACCACGCAGGGGCCCCGAAGGTGAAGCTTTCTTT
few	.	TRBJ1-1	TRBV5-1	CASSMDGQQNTEAFF	TGCGCCAGCAGCATGGACGGACAGCAGAACACTGAAGCTTTCTTT
.	TRBD2	TRBJ2-1	TRBV2	CASILAGHEQFF	TGTGCCAGCATACTAGCGGGGCATGAGCAGTTCTTC
.	TRBD2	TRBJ2-5	TRBV28	CASTLAGASPETQYF	TGTGCCAGCACGCTTGCGGGAGCTTCCCCTGAGACCCAGTACTTC
.	TRBD2	TRBJ2-1	TRBV25-1	CASSAPLAGVGNEQFF	TGTGCCAGCAGTGCACCACTAGCGGGAGTTGGCAATGAGCAGTTCTTC
.	TRBD1	TRBJ2-3	TRBV5-1	CASSLTGGIPDTQYF	TGCGCCAGCAGCTTAACAGGGGGCATTCCAGATACGCAGTATTTT
few	.	TRBJ2-1	TRBV29-1	CSVATSYSYNEQFF	TGCAGCGTCGCGACATCCTACTCCTACAATGAGCAGTTCTTC
.	.	TRBJ2-7	TRBV6-6	CASSQQGNEQYF	TGTGCCAGCAGCCAACAGGGAAACGAGCAGTACTTC
.	.	TRBJ1-4	TRBV7-4	CASSFRGMNEKLFF	TGTGCCAGCAGCTTTAGGGGCATGAATGAAAAACTGTTTTTT